This T cell receptor beta chain emerged from a study of T-cell memory formation after mild COVID-19. Study as a whole: Largely donor-specific sequence clusters came from two donors. Study observations and caveats: Researchers found some responding clones in pre-infection memory, a sign that cross-reactive memory joined. SARS-CoV-2 specificity of second-wave clones peaking day 37 was unconfirmed.

TCRdb re-called the 5' RACE reads through MiXCR, storing one row per CDR3 protein. This table has about 270,000 distinct CDR3 sequences, roughly 15% appearing once. Many counts were recorded for this clonotype. Its antigen is still unknown. Sequencing used PBMCs or a T cell subset sorted from them (not recorded which). The TCR was taken from an adult woman who had mild COVID-19 (a few samples of this study predate the infection). Cell type and time point are not known.

The CDR3 loop reads CASGLAAHTGELFF. Here the CDR3 DNA reads TGTGCCAGCGGACTAGCGGCACACACCGGGGAGCTGTTTTTT. This rearrangement joins TRBV12-3 or TRBV12-4 to TRBJ2-2; 10 nucleotides line up with TRBD2. This CDR3 has 14 amino acids. V gave up 8 bases and J gave up 3 bases; unmatched junction bases: 3.